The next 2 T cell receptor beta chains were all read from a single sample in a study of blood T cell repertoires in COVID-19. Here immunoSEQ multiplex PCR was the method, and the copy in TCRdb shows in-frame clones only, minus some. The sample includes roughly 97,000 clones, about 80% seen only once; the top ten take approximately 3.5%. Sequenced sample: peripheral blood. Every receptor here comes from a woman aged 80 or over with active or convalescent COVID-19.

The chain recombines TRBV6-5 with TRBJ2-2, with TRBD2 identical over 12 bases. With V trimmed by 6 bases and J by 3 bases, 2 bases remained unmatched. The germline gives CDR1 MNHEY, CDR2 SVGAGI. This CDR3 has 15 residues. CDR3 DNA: TGTGCCAGCAGCCGACTAGCGGGAGACACCGGGGAGCTGTTTTTT. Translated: CASSRLAGDTGELFF.

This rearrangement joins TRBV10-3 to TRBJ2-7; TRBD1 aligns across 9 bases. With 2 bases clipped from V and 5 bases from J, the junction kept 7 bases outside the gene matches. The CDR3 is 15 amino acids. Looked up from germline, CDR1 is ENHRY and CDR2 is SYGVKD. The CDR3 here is CAISEGGTGFDEQYF. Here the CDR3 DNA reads TGTGCCATCAGTGAGGGGGGGACAGGGTTCGACGAGCAGTACTTC.